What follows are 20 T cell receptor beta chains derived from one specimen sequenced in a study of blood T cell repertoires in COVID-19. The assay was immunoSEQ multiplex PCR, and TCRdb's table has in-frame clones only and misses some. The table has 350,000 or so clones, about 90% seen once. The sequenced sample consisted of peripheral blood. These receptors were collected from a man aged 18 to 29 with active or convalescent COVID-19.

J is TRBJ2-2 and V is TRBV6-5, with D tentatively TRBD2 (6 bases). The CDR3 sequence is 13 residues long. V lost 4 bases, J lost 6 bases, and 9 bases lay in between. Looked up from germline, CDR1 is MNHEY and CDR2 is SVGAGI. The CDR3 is CASSSPGAGELFF. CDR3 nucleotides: TGTGCCAGCAGTTCTCCGGGGGCCGGGGAGCTGTTTTTT.

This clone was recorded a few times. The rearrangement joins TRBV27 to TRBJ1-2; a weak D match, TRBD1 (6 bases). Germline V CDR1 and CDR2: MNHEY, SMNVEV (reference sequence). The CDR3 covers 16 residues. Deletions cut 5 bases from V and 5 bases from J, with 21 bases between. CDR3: CASSGPGHSIGYGYTF. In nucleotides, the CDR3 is TGTGCCAGCAGTGGGCCGGGACACTCGATCGGATATGGCTACACCTTC.

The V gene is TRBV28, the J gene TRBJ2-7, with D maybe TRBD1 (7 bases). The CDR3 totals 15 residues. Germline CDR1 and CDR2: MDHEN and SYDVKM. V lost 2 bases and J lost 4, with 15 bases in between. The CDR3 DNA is TGTGCCAGCAGTTTAGATGGCAGGGGGAGGTACGAGCAGTACTTC. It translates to CASSLDGRGRYEQYF.

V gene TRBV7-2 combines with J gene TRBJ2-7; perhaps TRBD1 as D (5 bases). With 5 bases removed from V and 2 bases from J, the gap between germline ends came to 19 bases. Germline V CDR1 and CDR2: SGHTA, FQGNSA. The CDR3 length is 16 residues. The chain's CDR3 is CASSPDSFLSPYEQYF. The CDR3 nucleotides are TGTGCCAGCAGCCCCGACAGTTTTTTATCCCCCTACGAGCAGTACTTC.

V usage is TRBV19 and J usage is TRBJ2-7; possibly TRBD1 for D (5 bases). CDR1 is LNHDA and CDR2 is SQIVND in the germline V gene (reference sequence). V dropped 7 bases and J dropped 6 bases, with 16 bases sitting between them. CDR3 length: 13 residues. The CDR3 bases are TGTGCCAGTACCGATGGGGCTCCGTCCGAGCAGTACTTC. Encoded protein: CASTDGAPSEQYF. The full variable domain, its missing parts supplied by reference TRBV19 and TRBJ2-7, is DGGITQSPKYLFRKEGQNVTLSCEQNLNHDAMYWYRQDPGQGLRLIYYSQIVNDFQKGDIAEGYSVSREKKESFPLTVTSAQKNPTAFYLCASTDGAPSEQYFGPGTRLTVT.

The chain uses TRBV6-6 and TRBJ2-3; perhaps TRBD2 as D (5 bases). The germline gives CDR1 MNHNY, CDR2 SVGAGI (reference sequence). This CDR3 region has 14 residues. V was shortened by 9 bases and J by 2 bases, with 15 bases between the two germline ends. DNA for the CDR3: TGTGCCAGTGTTGGCGGAGGTACCACAGATACGCAGTATTTT. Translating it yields CASVGGGTTDTQYF.

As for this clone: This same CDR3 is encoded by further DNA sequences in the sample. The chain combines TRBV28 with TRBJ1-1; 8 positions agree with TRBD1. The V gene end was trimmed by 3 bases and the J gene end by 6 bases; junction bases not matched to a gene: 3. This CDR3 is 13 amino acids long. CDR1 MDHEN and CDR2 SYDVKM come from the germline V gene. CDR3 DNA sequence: TGTGCCAGCAGTTTGAACAGGGGGGCTGAAGCTTTCTTT. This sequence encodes CASSLNRGAEAFF.

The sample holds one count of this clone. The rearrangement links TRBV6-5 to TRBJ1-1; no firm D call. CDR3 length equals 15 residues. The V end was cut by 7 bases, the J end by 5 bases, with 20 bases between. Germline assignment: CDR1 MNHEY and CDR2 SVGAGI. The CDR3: CASNGKGRGDTEAFF. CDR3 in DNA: TGTGCCAGCAACGGGAAAGGGCGGGGAGATACTGAAGCTTTCTTT.

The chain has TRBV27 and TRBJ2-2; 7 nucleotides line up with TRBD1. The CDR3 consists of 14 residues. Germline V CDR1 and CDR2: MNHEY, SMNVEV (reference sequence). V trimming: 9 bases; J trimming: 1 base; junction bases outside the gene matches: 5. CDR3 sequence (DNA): TGTGCCAGTAGGGACAGAAGGAACACCGGGGAGCTGTTTTTT. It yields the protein CASRDRRNTGELFF.

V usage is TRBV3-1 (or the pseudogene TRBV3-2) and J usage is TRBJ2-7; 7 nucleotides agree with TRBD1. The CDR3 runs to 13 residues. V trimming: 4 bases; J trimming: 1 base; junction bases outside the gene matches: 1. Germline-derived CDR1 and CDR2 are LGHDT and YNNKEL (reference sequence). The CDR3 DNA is TGTGCCAGCAGCCGGGACAGTTCCTACGAGCAGTACTTC. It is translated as CASSRDSSYEQYF.

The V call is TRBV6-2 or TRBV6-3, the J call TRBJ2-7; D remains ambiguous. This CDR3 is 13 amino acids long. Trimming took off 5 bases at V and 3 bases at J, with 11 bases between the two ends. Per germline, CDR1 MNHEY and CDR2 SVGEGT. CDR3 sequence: CASSTIGGYEQYF. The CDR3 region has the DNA TGTGCCAGCAGTACTATAGGCGGCTACGAGCAGTACTTC.

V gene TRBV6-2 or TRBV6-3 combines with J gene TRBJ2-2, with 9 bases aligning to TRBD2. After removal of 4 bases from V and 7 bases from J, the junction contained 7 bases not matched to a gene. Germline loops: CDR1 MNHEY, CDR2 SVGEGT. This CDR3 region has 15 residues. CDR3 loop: CASSLSSGKVGELFF. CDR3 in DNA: TGTGCCAGCAGTTTGTCTAGCGGGAAGGTCGGGGAGCTGTTTTTT.

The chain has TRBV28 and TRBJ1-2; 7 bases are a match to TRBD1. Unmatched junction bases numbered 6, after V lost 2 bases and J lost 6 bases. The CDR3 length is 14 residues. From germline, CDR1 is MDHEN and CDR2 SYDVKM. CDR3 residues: CASSLEDRVDGYTF. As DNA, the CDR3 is TGTGCCAGCAGTTTAGAAGACAGGGTCGATGGCTACACCTTC.

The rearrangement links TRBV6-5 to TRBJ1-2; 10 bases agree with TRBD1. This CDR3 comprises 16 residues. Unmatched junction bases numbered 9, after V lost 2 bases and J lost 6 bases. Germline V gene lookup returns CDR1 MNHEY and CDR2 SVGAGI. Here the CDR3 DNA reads TGTGCCAGCAGTTACCGGTCCCGGGACAGGGGTGATGGCTACACCTTC. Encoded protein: CASSYRSRDRGDGYTF.

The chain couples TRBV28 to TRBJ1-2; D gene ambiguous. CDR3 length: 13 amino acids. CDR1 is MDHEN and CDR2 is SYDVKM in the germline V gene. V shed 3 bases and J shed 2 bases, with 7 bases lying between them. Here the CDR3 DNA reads TGTGCCAGCAGTTTTGGGCAGAACTATGGCTACACCTTC. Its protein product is CASSFGQNYGYTF.

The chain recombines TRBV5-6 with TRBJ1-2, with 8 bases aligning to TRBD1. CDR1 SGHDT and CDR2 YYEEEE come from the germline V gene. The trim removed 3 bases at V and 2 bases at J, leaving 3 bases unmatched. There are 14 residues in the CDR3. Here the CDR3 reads CASSSQGGNYGYTF. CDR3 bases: TGTGCCAGCAGCTCACAGGGGGGGAACTATGGCTACACCTTC.

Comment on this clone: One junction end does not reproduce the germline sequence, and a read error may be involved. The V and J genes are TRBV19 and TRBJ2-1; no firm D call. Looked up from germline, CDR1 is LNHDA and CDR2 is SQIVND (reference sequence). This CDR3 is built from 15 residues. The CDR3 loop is CASSRRRVGYDEQFF. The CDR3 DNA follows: TGTGCCAGTAGCAGACGCCGGGTAGGCTACGATGAGCAGTTCTTC. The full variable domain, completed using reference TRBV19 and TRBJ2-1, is DGGITQSPKYLFRKEGQNVTLSCEQNLNHDAMYWYRQDPGQGLRLIYYSQIVNDFQKGDIAEGYSVSREKKESFPLTVTSAQKNPTAFYLCASSRRRVGYDEQFFGPGTRLTVL.

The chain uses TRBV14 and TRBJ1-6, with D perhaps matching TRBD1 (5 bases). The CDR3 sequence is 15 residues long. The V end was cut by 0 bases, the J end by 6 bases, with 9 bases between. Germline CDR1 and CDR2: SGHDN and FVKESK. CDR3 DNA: TGTGCCAGCAGCCAAGAAGGACAACCTAATTCACCCCTCCACTTT. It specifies CASSQEGQPNSPLHF. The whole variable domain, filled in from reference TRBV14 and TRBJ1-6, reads EAGVTQFPSHSVIEKGQTVTLRCDPISGHDNLYWYRRVMGKEIKFLLHFVKESKQDESGMPNNRFLAERTGGTYSTLKVQPAELEDSGVYFCASSQEGQPNSPLHFGNGTRLTVT.

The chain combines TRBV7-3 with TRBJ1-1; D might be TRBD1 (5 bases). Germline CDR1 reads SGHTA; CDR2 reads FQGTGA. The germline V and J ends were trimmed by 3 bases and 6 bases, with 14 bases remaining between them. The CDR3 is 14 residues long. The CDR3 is CASSFATEIPEAFF. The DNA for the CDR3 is TGTGCCAGCAGCTTCGCGACAGAGATCCCTGAAGCTTTCTTT.

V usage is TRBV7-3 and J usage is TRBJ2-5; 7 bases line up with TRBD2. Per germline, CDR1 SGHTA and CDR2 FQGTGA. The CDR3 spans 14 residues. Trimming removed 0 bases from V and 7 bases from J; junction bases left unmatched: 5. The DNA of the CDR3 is TGTGCCAGCAGCTTAACGGCGGGAGCGGGGACCCAGTACTTC. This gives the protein CASSLTAGAGTQYF.